Listed below are T cell receptor beta chains from one sample, sequenced in a study of radiotherapy plus CTLA-4 blockade in lung cancer. Using immunoSEQ multiplex PCR, the repertoire was profiled, and TCRdb retains in-frame clones only, with some absent. The top ten clones hold 3% to 4.5% of a sample with about 32,000 clones, approximately 70% of them seen once. The source was peripheral blood, collected from a patient treated with radiotherapy plus ipilimumab. The receptor set was obtained from a human donor with non-small cell lung cancer who had stable disease on radiotherapy plus ipilimumab. CDR3s include the opening cysteine and the closing phenylalanine or tryptophan. Each record gives: J gene, V gene, clone size, D gene, CDR3 DNA, CDR3 protein. D genes are given only for firm matches. For some rows the clone size is stated as once, few or many, or as a class when expanded; others skip it.

TRBJ2-3 TRBV7-9 medium-sized NA TGTGCCAGCAGCTTAGTTGGTCCAGATACGCAGTATTTT CASSLVGPDTQYF
TRBJ2-7 TRBV28 few NA TGTGCCAGCAGCCCGGAGCCGTCCTACGAGCAGTACTTC CASSPEPSYEQYF
TRBJ2-2 TRBV27 NA TRBD2 TGTGCCAGCAGTTTGACGCCGGGACTAGCGGGAGCACGAGGCACCGGGGAGCTGTTTTTT CASSLTPGLAGARGTGELFF
TRBJ1-4 TRBV11-2 NA TRBD1 TGTGCCAGCAGCTTACTTCAGGGGGCCGGGGAAAAACTGTTTTTT CASSLLQGAGEKLFF
TRBJ1-5 TRBV15 few TRBD1 TGTGCCACCGGCGTAACAGGGGGGTCCCCTTATAGCAATCAGCCCCAGCATTTT CATGVTGGSPYSNQPQHF
TRBJ1-1 TRBV11-3 NA NA TGTGCCAGCAGCACTACAGCGATTGAAGCTTTCTTT CASSTTAIEAFF
TRBJ2-7 TRBV29-1 NA NA TGCAGCGTTGTAGGGTCTGGCGGGCTGTCCTACGAGCAGTACTTC CSVVGSGGLSYEQYF
TRBJ1-2 TRBV14 NA NA TGTGCCAGCAGCCGGGGGCCGGCCGAATCGGGGGGCTACACCTTC CASSRGPAESGGYTF
TRBJ1-2 TRBV20-1 NA NA TGCAGTGGTCATTCTAACTATGGCTACACCTTC CSGHSNYGYTF
TRBJ2-1 TRBV6-1 NA NA TGTGCCAGCAGTGCCCCACTCGGTGACTCCTACAATGAGCAGTTCTTC CASSAPLGDSYNEQFF
TRBJ2-7 TRBV28 few NA TGTGCCGGGCAGGGGCAGGGACGGCACGAGCAGTACTTC CAGQGQGRHEQYF
TRBJ1-1 TRBV4-1 NA TRBD1 TGCGCCAGCAGCCTTGGACAGGGCCCAAGCGGGACTGAAGCTTTCTTT CASSLGQGPSGTEAFF
TRBJ1-2 TRBV5-6 once NA TGTGCCAGCAGCTTGGGCCAGGGACATAACTATGGCTACACCTTC CASSLGQGHNYGYTF
TRBJ2-7 TRBV4-2 NA NA TGTGCCAGCAGCCAAGGAATTGCCCTGAGCTCCTACGAGCAGTACTTC CASSQGIALSSYEQYF
TRBJ2-7 TRBV7-2 NA TRBD2 TGTGCCAGCAGCTGGACTAGCCAGTACGAGCAGTACTTC CASSWTSQYEQYF
TRBJ1-3 TRBV5-1 NA NA TGCGCCAGCAGCCCGGGACCTGGAAACACCATATATTTT CASSPGPGNTIYF
TRBJ2-7 TRBV28 NA NA TGTGCCAGCAGTGGACATACCTACGAGCAGTACTTC CASSGHTYEQYF
TRBJ2-5 TRBV13 NA NA TGTGCCAGCAGCTTAAGGGCCTTACAAGAGACCCAGTACTTC CASSLRALQETQYF
TRBJ2-3 TRBV30 NA NA TGTGCCTGGAGGCTAGGGTCCGCTCAGCCCACGGATACGCAGTATTTT CAWRLGSAQPTDTQYF
TRBJ1-5 TRBV19 NA NA TGTGCCAGTAGTATTGGAGGGTCCAGGGGCAATCAGCCCCAGCATTTT CASSIGGSRGNQPQHF
TRBJ2-3 TRBV7-2 NA TRBD2 TGTGCCAGCAGCTGGACTAGCGGGAGCACAGATACGCAGTATTTT CASSWTSGSTDTQYF
TRBJ2-3 TRBV30 NA TRBD1 TGTGCCTACCGCGGGAGGACAGGGGGTTTTGATACGCAGTATTTT CAYRGRTGGFDTQYF
TRBJ2-2 TRBV7-8 NA NA TGTGCCAGCAGCTTAGGACCGGCCCCACGCGGGGAGCTGTTTTTT CASSLGPAPRGELFF
TRBJ1-3 TRBV7-9 NA NA TGTGCCAGCAGCTCCCCGGTGGCGGGATCCGGAAACACCATATATTTT CASSSPVAGSGNTIYF
TRBJ2-7 TRBV6-5 NA TRBD1 TGTGCCAGCAAGGGCAGGGGGCCCTTTCAGCAGTACTTC CASKGRGPFQQYF
TRBJ2-1 TRBV5-4 NA TRBD2 TGTGCCAGCAGCACGGGACTAGCGGGAGGTAGCTCCTACAATGAGCAGTTCTTC CASSTGLAGGSSYNEQFF
TRBJ2-3 TRBV5-1 NA NA TGCGCCAGCAGCTTGGACCCGTCCGATACGCAGTATTTT CASSLDPSDTQYF
TRBJ2-3 TRBV2 NA TRBD2 TGTGCCAGCAGTGATCTAACACGGGGGGTTGGTACAGATACGCAGTATTTT CASSDLTRGVGTDTQYF
TRBJ2-2 TRBV5-4 NA NA TGTGCCAGCAGCTTGGACGGCCCGGCCCCCGGGGAGCTGTTTTTT CASSLDGPAPGELFF
TRBJ1-2 TRBV11-2 NA NA TGTGCCAGCAGCTTAAGGCAGGGAAGCTATGGCTACACCTTC CASSLRQGSYGYTF
TRBJ2-1 TRBV12-5 NA TRBD1 TGTGCTAGTGGTTTGTCAGGACAGGGGGCTGGCGATGAGCAGTTCTTC CASGLSGQGAGDEQFF
TRBJ2-3 TRBV7-3 NA NA TGTGCCAGCAGCTTAGGTCGGGGAGTGGGCACAGATACGCAGTATTTT CASSLGRGVGTDTQYF
TRBJ1-3 TRBV28 few NA TGTGCCAGCAGTACGACGGGCAGGAACACCATATATTTT CASSTTGRNTIYF
TRBJ2-3 TRBV7-9 NA NA TGTGCCAGCAGCTTAGACCCCAAAATCAATACGCAGTATTTT CASSLDPKINTQYF
TRBJ2-7 TRBV6-1 NA NA TGTGCCAGCACCACCTCGGGCTCCTACGAGCAGTACTTC CASTTSGSYEQYF
TRBJ2-7 TRBV10-3 once NA TGTGCCATCAGTGAAAGGGTCGCAAACAGTGCCCGTAACGAGCAGTACTTC CAISERVANSARNEQYF
TRBJ2-5 TRBV11-1 NA TRBD2 TGTGCCAGCAGCCAAAGCGGGATCGGAGAGACCCAGTACTTC CASSQSGIGETQYF
TRBJ2-1 TRBV18 few NA TGTGCCAGCTCACCGGGGGGGGCTCTTTCCTACAATGAGCAGTTCTTC CASSPGGALSYNEQFF
TRBJ2-3 TRBV10-1 NA TRBD2 TGCGCCAGCAGTGAGATCAGGACTAGCCCCCACACAGATACGCAGTATTTT CASSEIRTSPHTDTQYF
TRBJ1-1 TRBV27 few TRBD1 TGTGCCAGCAGTTTCGGGACAGGGAGAAGTGTTGAAGCTTTCTTT CASSFGTGRSVEAFF
TRBJ1-2 TRBV19 NA NA TGTGCCAGTAGCCCCTCAGCTGAGGGCTACACCTTC CASSPSAEGYTF
TRBJ2-5 TRBV27 few TRBD2 TGTGCCAGCAGTTTAGGTAGCGGGAGGGAAGAGACCCAGTACTTC CASSLGSGREETQYF
TRBJ2-3 TRBV5-1 NA TRBD2 TGCGCCACCCGCCTCGGAGGCGGGAGGAAGGGAGATACGCAGTATTTT CATRLGGGRKGDTQYF
TRBJ2-4 TRBV27 NA TRBD2 TGTGCCAGCAGTGAGGGACTAGTTTCGAACATTCAGTACTTC CASSEGLVSNIQYF
TRBJ2-7 TRBV7-2 NA NA TGTGCCAGCAGCCCAAAGGTCCGGGACCGAGCACCCGAGCAGTACTTC CASSPKVRDRAPEQYF
TRBJ2-2 TRBV29-1 NA TRBD1 TGCAGCGTTTCTGGACAGGGGCACGGGGAGCTGTTTTTT CSVSGQGHGELFF
TRBJ2-1 TRBV5-4 few TRBD2 TGTGCCAGCAGCTTGGTACTAGCGGGAAGCGGGCAGTTCTTC CASSLVLAGSGQFF
TRBJ2-1 TRBV9 NA NA TGTGCCAGCAGCGTAGACGGGCGCCCATACAATGAGCAGTTCTTC CASSVDGRPYNEQFF
TRBJ2-1 TRBV6-5 NA NA TGTGCCACCCTGTCAGGATTGGGAAATGAGCAGTTCTTC CATLSGLGNEQFF
TRBJ1-5 TRBV13 NA TRBD1 TGTGCCAGCAGCTTAGGACAGGGGGGTCAGCCCCAGCATTTT CASSLGQGGQPQHF